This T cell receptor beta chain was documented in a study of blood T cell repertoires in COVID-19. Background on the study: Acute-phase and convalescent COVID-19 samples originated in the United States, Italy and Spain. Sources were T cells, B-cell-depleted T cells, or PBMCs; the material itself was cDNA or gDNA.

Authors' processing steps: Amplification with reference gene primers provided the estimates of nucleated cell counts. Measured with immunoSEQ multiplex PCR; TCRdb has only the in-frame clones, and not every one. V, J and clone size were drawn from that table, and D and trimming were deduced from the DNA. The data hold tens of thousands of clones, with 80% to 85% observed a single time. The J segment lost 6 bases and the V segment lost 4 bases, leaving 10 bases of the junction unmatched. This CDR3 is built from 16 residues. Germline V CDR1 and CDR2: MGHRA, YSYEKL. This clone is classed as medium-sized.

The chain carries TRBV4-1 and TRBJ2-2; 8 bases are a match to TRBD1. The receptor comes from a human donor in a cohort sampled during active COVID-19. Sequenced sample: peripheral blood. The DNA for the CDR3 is TGCGCCAGCAGCCCATCCGGGACAGGTCTTTCCGGGGAGCTGTTTTTT. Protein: CASSPSGTGLSGELFF.